The sequence of this T cell receptor (beta chain) was determined in a study of shared clonotypes between healthy human individuals. The overall study: The study drew on a couple of women and a few men aged 18 to 49 as donors. CD4 naive and CD4 memory each took three plates per donor, while CD8 naive took two and CD8 memory one.

About this clone itself: Its antigen is unidentified.

General study results and limits: Clonotypes that were shared across four donors made up around 5.5% of naive CD4 clonotypes.

Once extracted for a subset, genomic DNA was divided evenly among several immunoSEQ plates. This table comes from immunoSEQ multiplex PCR, and its TCRdb copy is limited to in-frame clones, with some not included. The top ten clones hold 15% to 20% of a sample with some 320,000 clones, roughly 84% of them seen once. Germline values: CDR1 SGHAT, CDR2 FQDESV (reference sequence). The CDR3 extends over 13 amino acids. V was clipped by 5 bases and J by 5 bases; unmatched bases: 4. The source material was memory CD8+ T cells sorted from blood. The subset was: CD45RO+ cells pooled with CCR7-negative TemRA cells. This clonotype was sampled from a man between 18 and 35 years old in good health. The rearrangement joins TRBV11-1 to TRBJ2-5, with 8 bases fitting TRBD1. The CDR3, as DNA: TGTGCCAGCAGCCATGGGGACAGGGAGACCCAGTACTTC. Its translation: CASSHGDRETQYF.